This passage covers 24 T cell receptor beta chains from one sample sequenced in a study of beta chain features in type 1 diabetes (dated by TCRdb to between 2018 and 2020). What the authors observed across the whole study: In all four CD4+ subsets, TCRB CDR3 length was moderately but significantly shorter in type 1 diabetes patients.

The receptor library was made with the immunoSEQ multiplex PCR assay. All of the isolated RNA was reverse transcribed with the High Capacity cDNA Reverse Transcription Kit, so expressed TCRB transcripts were sequenced. TCRdb obtained this table from immuneACCESS and retained in-frame rearrangements with V and J assigned. These tables miss some clones; where compared with another copy, unresolved V genes account for less than half of the shortfall, and the remainder is unexplained. The sample has a few hundred thousand clones on record, less than 30% of them singletons. Of the sample, roughly 0.013% falls within the top ten clones. Their antigen targets remain unknown. The specimen was naive CD4+ T cells from blood. The cell subset or site tag for this specimen amounts to: true naive CD4+ T cells. Receptor source: a woman under 40 with type 1 diabetes.

This rearrangement joins TRBV7-2 to TRBJ2-1, with D possibly TRBD2 on 5 matching bases. The germline gives CDR1 SGHTA, CDR2 FQGNSA. The CDR3 sequence is 13 residues long. Trimming stripped 5 bases from V and 10 bases from J, with 15 bases between. The CDR3 region is CASSRPDSLEQFF. The DNA for the CDR3 is TGTGCCAGCAGCCGCCCGGACTCCTTAGAGCAGTTCTTC. Combining the CDR3 with reference TRBV7-2 and TRBJ2-1 gives the whole variable domain GAGVSQSPSNKVTEKGKDVELRCDPISGHTALYWYRQSLGQGLEFLIYFQGNSAPDKSGLPSDRFSAERTGGSVSTLTIQRTQQEDSAVYLCASSRPDSLEQFFGPGTRLTVL.

J is TRBJ2-1 and V is TRBV4-1, with TRBD2 identical over 10 bases. Germline CDR1 and CDR2: MGHRA and YSYEKL. V was clipped by 10 bases and J by 7 bases; unmatched bases: 13. The CDR3 is 15 residues long. The CDR3 protein is CATSFTSGVMNEQFF. CDR3 DNA sequence: TGCGCCACCTCTTTTACTAGCGGGGTCATGAATGAGCAGTTCTTC.

This chain uses TRBV5-4 with TRBJ2-1; D is unresolved. The CDR3 extends over 12 amino acids. Germline assignment: CDR1 SGHNT and CDR2 YYREEE (reference sequence). V gave up 0 bases and J gave up 5 bases, with 3 bases separating them. The CDR3 sequence: CASSLADNEQFF. In nucleotides, the CDR3 is TGTGCCAGCAGCTTGGCCGACAATGAGCAGTTCTTC.

The rearrangement uses TRBV18 and TRBJ2-5; TRBD2 matches 10 bases. V dropped 3 bases and J dropped 5; count of bases not matched to a gene: 9. In germline, CDR1 is KGHSH, CDR2 LQKENI. The CDR3 has 16 amino acids. CDR3 coding DNA: TGTGCCAGCTCACCGTCGATACTAGCGGGAATGGAGACCCAGTACTTC. It yields the protein CASSPSILAGMETQYF.

The chain links TRBV4-1 to TRBJ1-3, with 7 positions matching TRBD1. This CDR3 spans 16 amino acids. Germline CDR1 MGHRA, CDR2 YSYEKL. The junction had 8 bases not matched to a gene; V was cut back by 5 bases and J by 1 base. CDR3 nucleotides: TGCGCCAGCAGCTCCACGGGACAGCTATCTGGAAACACCATATATTTT. This translates into CASSSTGQLSGNTIYF.

This sequence joins TRBV19 and TRBJ1-5, with 10 bases lining up with TRBD1. The ends lost 2 bases at V and 7 bases at J; junction bases unmatched: 8. The CDR3 sequence is 16 residues long. Germline loops: CDR1 LNHDA, CDR2 SQIVND (reference sequence). DNA of the CDR3: TGTGCCAGTAGTATATATACTGGGACAGGGGAACAGCCCCAGCATTTT. It is translated as CASSIYTGTGEQPQHF. Full variable domain (missing parts from reference TRBV19 and TRBJ1-5): DGGITQSPKYLFRKEGQNVTLSCEQNLNHDAMYWYRQDPGQGLRLIYYSQIVNDFQKGDIAEGYSVSREKKESFPLTVTSAQKNPTAFYLCASSIYTGTGEQPQHFGDGTRLSIL.

The chain employs TRBV2 and TRBJ2-1, with 8 bases that match TRBD2. The CDR3 length is 14 residues. Germline V gives CDR1 SNHLY, CDR2 FYNNEI. Losses at the gene ends were 7 bases for V and 4 bases for J; bases not matched to a gene: 6. In DNA form, the CDR3 reads TGTGCCAGCATCCGGGAGGGCCTTTACAATGAGCAGTTCTTC. It encodes CASIREGLYNEQFF.

This clone was detected a few times. The chain combines TRBV19 with TRBJ2-1, with 7 bases that match TRBD1. This CDR3 is 17 amino acids long. The germline CDR1 and CDR2 sequences are LNHDA and SQIVND (reference sequence). V shed 0 bases and J 5 bases; nucleotides not matched to a gene: 10. The CDR3 sequence: CASSIERGTAFHNEQFF. For the CDR3, the DNA is TGTGCCAGTAGTATAGAGCGTGGGACAGCATTTCACAATGAGCAGTTCTTC.

The gene calls are TRBV7-9 and TRBJ2-1; 13 bases are a match to TRBD2. The length of the CDR3 is 17 residues. V lost 1 base to trimming and J lost 9 bases; unmatched junction nucleotides: 9. Germline-derived CDR1 and CDR2 are SEHNR and FQNEAQ (reference sequence). CDR3 loop: CASSLVGTSGISGEQFF. The CDR3 DNA reads TGTGCCAGCAGCTTAGTAGGGACTAGCGGGATATCGGGTGAGCAGTTCTTC.

This clone was counted between two and nine times. The gene calls are TRBV7-3 and TRBJ1-1; D remains ambiguous. The CDR3 has 13 amino acids. Germline values: CDR1 SGHTA, CDR2 FQGTGA. V lost 2 bases and J lost 5, with 9 bases in between. The CDR3, as DNA: TGTGCCAGCAGCTTAGTCCCAAATACTGAAGCTTTCTTT. This gives the protein CASSLVPNTEAFF.

This clone was counted between two and nine times. This sequence joins TRBV18 and TRBJ2-5; the D is unclear. V lost 0 bases and J 1 base, leaving 9 bases between the germline ends. Germline V gives CDR1 KGHSH, CDR2 LQKENI. The CDR3 contains 15 residues. CDR3 sequence: CASSPPMQSQETQYF. The CDR3 DNA follows: TGTGCCAGCTCACCACCGATGCAGTCCCAAGAGACCCAGTACTTC.

The rearrangement links TRBV30 to TRBJ2-5; D is possibly TRBD1 (6 bases). Deletions cut 0 bases from V and 5 bases from J, with 13 bases between. This CDR3 is built from 14 residues. Per germline, CDR1 GTSNPN and CDR2 SVGIG (reference sequence). The CDR3 loop reads CAWSVRQALETQYF. The CDR3 nucleotides are TGTGCCTGGAGTGTAAGACAGGCGTTGGAGACCCAGTACTTC.

This clone was counted a few times. V and J are TRBV6-5 and TRBJ1-1; D is perhaps TRBD1 (5 bases). Trimming removed 0 bases from V and 10 bases from J, with 15 bases in between. CDR1 and CDR2 (germline): MNHEY, SVGAGI. CDR3 size: 14 residues. The CDR3 protein is CASSYSRGGVGAFF. Here the CDR3 DNA reads TGTGCCAGCAGTTACTCCCGGGGAGGGGTCGGAGCTTTCTTT.

The sample holds a few counts of this clone. The V call is TRBV5-1, the J call TRBJ2-3; D unresolved. V lost 3 bases to trimming and J lost 3 bases, with 8 bases between them. CDR3 length equals 13 residues. Germline V lookup: CDR1 SGHRS, CDR2 YFSETQ. The CDR3 spells CASSSAVTDTQYF. CDR3 nucleotide sequence: TGCGCCAGCAGCTCTGCGGTGACAGATACGCAGTATTTT. The variable domain in full, with the rest retrieved from reference TRBV5-1 and TRBJ2-3, is KAGVTQTPRYLIKTRGQQVTLSCSPISGHRSVSWYQQTPGQGLQFLFEYFSETQRNKGNFPGRFSGRQFSNSRSEMNVSTLELGDSALYLCASSSAVTDTQYFGPGTRLTVL.

This rearrangement joins TRBV5-1 to TRBJ2-1, with 13 bases matching TRBD2. Germline lookup yields CDR1 SGHRS and CDR2 YFSETQ. The junction had 3 bases not matched to a gene; V was cut back by 2 bases and J by 7 bases. This CDR3 spans 15 amino acids. As DNA, the CDR3 is TGCGCCAGCAGCTTCGGGACTAGCGGGATGAATGAGCAGTTCTTC. Residues: CASSFGTSGMNEQFF.

This clone was observed a few times. This rearrangement joins TRBV13 to TRBJ2-5, with TRBD1 matching over 7 bases. Per the germline V gene, CDR1 is PRHDT and CDR2 is FYEKMQ (reference sequence). V lost 4 bases, J lost 3 bases, and 5 bases stayed unmatched. The CDR3 contains 14 residues. CDR3 amino acids: CASSYRDSEETQYF. The CDR3 DNA follows: TGTGCCAGCAGCTACCGGGACAGCGAAGAGACCCAGTACTTC.

This clone was observed a handful of times. J is TRBJ2-7 and V is TRBV19; 11 positions match TRBD2. The CDR3 extends over 15 amino acids. V lost 5 bases to trimming and J lost 2 bases; unmatched junction nucleotides: 5. Per germline, CDR1 LNHDA and CDR2 SQIVND (reference sequence). CDR3 DNA sequence: TGTGCCAGTAGTGCAGGGACTAGCGGTACCTACGAGCAGTACTTC. It codes for CASSAGTSGTYEQYF.

This clone occurred a few times. This chain joins TRBV28 and TRBJ2-2, with D perhaps matching TRBD2 (6 bases). There are 13 residues in the CDR3. The V gene's germline CDR1 is MDHEN and CDR2 SYDVKM. Trimming stripped 11 bases from V and 2 bases from J, with 12 bases between. The CDR3 DNA reads as TGTGCCGCGCGGGACCAAAACACCGGGGAGCTGTTTTTT. This codes for CAARDQNTGELFF.

This chain joins TRBV19 and TRBJ1-1; TRBD1 matches 7 bases. CDR3 length: 13 residues. The junction had 7 bases not matched to a gene; V was cut back by 6 bases and J by 6 bases. From germline, CDR1 is LNHDA and CDR2 SQIVND (reference sequence). CDR3 protein: CASSRTGDPEAFF. CDR3 coding DNA: TGTGCCAGTAGCAGAACAGGGGACCCTGAAGCTTTCTTT.

This clone was counted a few times. V and J are TRBV19 and TRBJ1-1; 7 bases match TRBD1. The CDR3 is made up of 15 amino acids. CDR1 and CDR2 (germline): LNHDA, SQIVND (reference sequence). V shed 5 bases, J shed 0 bases, and the junction held 6 bases outside the gene matches. The CDR3 region has the DNA TGTGCCAGTAGTTTGGGACAGCTCATGAACACTGAAGCTTTCTTT. Protein sequence: CASSLGQLMNTEAFF.

In its sample, this clone was seen a few times. The V gene is TRBV29-1, the J gene TRBJ2-7; 7 nucleotides align to TRBD1. Germline loops: CDR1 SQVTM, CDR2 ANQGSEA. This CDR3 spans 15 amino acids. The V segment lost 3 bases and the J segment 3 bases; nucleotides outside the gene matches: 11. CDR3 in DNA: TGCAGCGTTGAGTCCCTCAGGACAGGTCACTACGAGCAGTACTTC. Encoded protein: CSVESLRTGHYEQYF.

The chain uses TRBV2 and TRBJ1-5; maybe TRBD1 (6 bases). The CDR3 spans 15 residues. Looked up from germline, CDR1 is SNHLY and CDR2 is FYNNEI. V was clipped by 3 bases and J by 4 bases, with 13 bases between them. The CDR3 DNA sequence: TGTGCCAGCAGTGATCAGGGGCGAGGAAATCAGCCCCAGCATTTT. Protein product: CASSDQGRGNQPQHF.

This sequence joins TRBV7-9 and TRBJ2-1; tentative D call: TRBD2 (5 bases). Trimming cost V 5 bases and J 2 bases, with 13 bases left between them. Germline lookup yields CDR1 SEHNR and CDR2 FQNEAQ (reference sequence). The CDR3 sequence is 15 residues long. In nucleotides, the CDR3 is TGTGCCAGCAGCGCCCGGGGAGACCCCTACAATGAGCAGTTCTTC. It translates to CASSARGDPYNEQFF.

This rearrangement joins TRBV2 to TRBJ2-7; D may be TRBD2 (5 bases). The CDR3 is made up of 13 amino acids. CDR1 and CDR2 from the germline V gene are SNHLY and FYNNEI. V was trimmed by 6 bases and J by 9 bases, leaving 18 bases between them. The CDR3 coding sequence is TGTGCCAGCAGGCCTGGGCAGCAGGCGGGGCAGTACTTC. It translates to CASRPGQQAGQYF.